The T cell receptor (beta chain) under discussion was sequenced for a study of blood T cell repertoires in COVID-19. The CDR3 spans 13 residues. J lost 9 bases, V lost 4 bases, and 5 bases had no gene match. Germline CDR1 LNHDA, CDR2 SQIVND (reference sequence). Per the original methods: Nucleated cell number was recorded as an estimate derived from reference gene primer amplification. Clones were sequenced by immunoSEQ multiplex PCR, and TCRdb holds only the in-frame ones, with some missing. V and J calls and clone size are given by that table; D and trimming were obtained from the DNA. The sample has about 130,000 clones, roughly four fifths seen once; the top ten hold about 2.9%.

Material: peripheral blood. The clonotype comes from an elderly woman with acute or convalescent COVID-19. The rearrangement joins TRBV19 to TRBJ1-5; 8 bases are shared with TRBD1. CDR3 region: CASSTDREWPQHF. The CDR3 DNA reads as TGTGCCAGTAGTACGGACAGGGAGTGGCCCCAGCATTTT.